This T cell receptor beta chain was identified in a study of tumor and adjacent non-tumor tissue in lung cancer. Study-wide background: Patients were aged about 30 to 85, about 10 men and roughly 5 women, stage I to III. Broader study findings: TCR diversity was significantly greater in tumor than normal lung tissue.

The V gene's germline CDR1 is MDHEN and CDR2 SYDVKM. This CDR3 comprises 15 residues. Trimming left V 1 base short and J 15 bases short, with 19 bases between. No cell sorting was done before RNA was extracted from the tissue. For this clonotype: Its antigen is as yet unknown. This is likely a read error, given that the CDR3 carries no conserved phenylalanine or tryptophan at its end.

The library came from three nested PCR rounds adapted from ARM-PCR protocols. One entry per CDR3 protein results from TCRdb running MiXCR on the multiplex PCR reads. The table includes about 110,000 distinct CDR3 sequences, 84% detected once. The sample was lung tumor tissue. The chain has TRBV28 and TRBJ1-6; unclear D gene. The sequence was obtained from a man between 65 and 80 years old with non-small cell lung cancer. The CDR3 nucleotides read TGTGCCAGCAGTTTATACCGGGGTCGGAATTCAGTCCTCCACTAT. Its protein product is CASSLYRGRNSVLHY.